A single sample is the source of the 19 T cell receptor beta chains below, sequenced in a study of identical twins. Each CDR3 protein is one row after TCRdb ran MiXCR on the 5' RACE reads. The repertoire holds 350,000 to 450,000 distinct CDR3 sequences, with around 20% as singletons. Sequencing was carried out using naive T cells sorted from blood. Receptors originate from a man aged 45-60 years in good health.

The genes are TRBV29-1 and TRBJ1-1; no definite D call. The CDR3 loop spans 14 amino acids. Germline V gives CDR1 SQVTM, CDR2 ANQGSEA. The V end was cut by 4 bases, the J end by 0 bases, with 12 bases between. CDR3 DNA: TGCAGCGTTGTACCCGGTTATATGAACACTGAAGCTTTCTTT. Its protein product is CSVVPGYMNTEAFF.

This clonotype was observed at least ten times. J is TRBJ1-1 and V is TRBV5-1, with D possibly TRBD1 on 6 matching bases. CDR1 SGHRS and CDR2 YFSETQ come from the germline V gene. This CDR3 spans 14 amino acids. V gave up 2 bases and J gave up 0 bases, with 8 bases separating them. This chain's CDR3 is CASSFQGLNTEAFF. As DNA, the CDR3 is TGCGCCAGCAGCTTCCAGGGGCTGAACACTGAAGCTTTCTTT.

The rearrangement uses TRBV27 and TRBJ2-1; 7 bases align to TRBD2. Trimming removed 4 bases from V and 7 bases from J; junction bases left unmatched: 28. The CDR3 runs to 21 residues. Germline CDR1 and CDR2: MNHEY and SMNVEV (reference sequence). CDR3 sequence (DNA): TGTGCCAGCAGTTCGCCCCTAGCGGCCCTCCGGGACTGGGGGTTGGGTAATGAGCAGTTCTTC. This gives the protein CASSSPLAALRDWGLGNEQFF.

The chain has TRBV6-1 and TRBJ2-5; 8 positions agree with TRBD1. The length of the CDR3 is 14 residues. The V gene end was trimmed by 2 bases and the J gene end by 5 bases; junction bases not matched to a gene: 4. Germline V gene lookup returns CDR1 MNHNS and CDR2 SASEGT. The CDR3 protein is CASSETRGQETQYF. The CDR3, as DNA: TGTGCCAGCAGTGAAACCAGGGGGCAGGAGACCCAGTACTTC.

This clonotype was counted between two and nine times. V and J are TRBV7-9 and TRBJ1-2; TRBD1 aligns across 8 bases. J was trimmed by 4 bases and V by 5 bases; bases with no gene match: 9. Per the germline V gene, CDR1 is SEHNR and CDR2 is FQNEAQ (reference sequence). This CDR3 has 15 residues. CDR3 protein: CASSHWTGKSYGYTF. In DNA, the CDR3 is TGTGCCAGCAGCCATTGGACAGGGAAGAGCTATGGCTACACCTTC.

The V and J genes are TRBV6-5 and TRBJ2-2, with 7 bases aligning to TRBD1. The CDR3 extends over 15 amino acids. Germline CDR1 and CDR2: MNHEY and SVGAGI. Trimming at V came to 2 bases and at J to 3 bases, leaving 3 bases not matched to a gene. The DNA of the CDR3 is TGTGCCAGCAGTTACATGGGACAGTACACCGGGGAGCTGTTTTTT. Its translation is CASSYMGQYTGELFF.

The chain couples TRBV4-3 to TRBJ1-4; possibly TRBD1 for D (5 bases). The V gene lost 4 bases and the J gene lost 0 bases, with 9 bases spanning the gap. CDR3 length equals 15 residues. Germline V gives CDR1 LGHNA, CDR2 YSLEER. CDR3 in amino acids: CASSRSTATNEKLFF. In DNA form, the CDR3 reads TGCGCCAGCAGCCGGTCGACAGCAACTAATGAAAAACTGTTTTTT.

A remark on this clonotype: It may be a read error: a sequence one base away is much more abundant. The chain couples TRBV5-1 to TRBJ2-7; D is unclear. CDR1 SGHRS and CDR2 YFSETQ come from the germline V gene. The CDR3 has 15 residues. The CDR3 bases are TGCGCCCGCAGCTTGGGGTATCAGAAGTCCTACGAGCAGTACTTC. It specifies CARSLGYQKSYEQYF.

On this clonotype itself: This may be a read error: a much more frequent sequence differs by one nucleotide. Since no conserved phenylalanine or tryptophan closes the CDR3, a read error is the likely cause. This rearrangement joins TRBV20-1 to TRBJ2-7; D is unresolved. CDR3 length equals 12 residues. Trimming left V 5 bases short and J 2 bases short, with 10 bases between. Germline assignment: CDR1 DFQATT and CDR2 SNEGSKA (reference sequence). The CDR3 spells CSAGKQTYEQYI. The CDR3 DNA follows: TGCAGTGCTGGAAAACAGACCTACGAGCAGTACATC.

This clonotype was seen repeatedly, ten times or more. The rearrangement links TRBV10-3 to TRBJ2-3; 9 nucleotides line up with TRBD1. The junction had 10 bases not matched to a gene; V was cut back by 3 bases and J by 3 bases. Germline V gene data show CDR1 as ENHRY and CDR2 as SYGVKD. The CDR3 is 17 residues long. CDR3 sequence (DNA): TGTGCCATCAGTGATCCCCAAGGGGGACAGGGAACAGATACGCAGTATTTT. It translates to CAISDPQGGQGTDTQYF.

The V and J genes are TRBV28 and TRBJ2-3; no reliable D call. V lost 5 bases, J lost 4 bases, and 7 bases lay in between. CDR1 MDHEN and CDR2 SYDVKM come from the germline V gene. The CDR3 is made up of 12 amino acids. As DNA, the CDR3 is TGTGCCAGCAGTCCCCTCTCAGATACGCAGTATTTT. Its protein product is CASSPLSDTQYF.

The CDR3 coding sequence is TGTGCCAGCAGCATAACCGACGGATCGAACACCGGGGAGCTGTTTTTT. Residues: CASSITDGSNTGELFF. J is TRBJ2-2 and V is TRBV7-6, with D unclear. V was pared by 5 bases and J by 0 bases, with 13 bases between. The CDR3 has 16 residues. Looked up from germline, CDR1 is SGHVS and CDR2 is FNYEAQ.

The chain links TRBV5-5 to TRBJ1-2, with a tentative D call TRBD1 (6 bases). V dropped 5 bases and J dropped 7 bases, with 12 bases sitting between them. The germline V gene encodes CDR1 SGHKS and CDR2 YYEKEE (reference sequence). CDR3 size: 12 residues. The chain's CDR3 is CASRDRDGGYTF. In nucleotides, the CDR3 is TGTGCCAGCAGGGACAGAGATGGTGGCTACACCTTC.

The gene calls are TRBV13 and TRBJ2-1; TRBD2 matches at 9 bases. V shed 1 base, J shed 0 bases, and the junction held 7 bases outside the gene matches. From germline, CDR1 is PRHDT and CDR2 FYEKMQ (reference sequence). This CDR3 is 18 amino acids long. The CDR3 loop reads CASSLDGLAPSSYNEQFF. CDR3 nucleotides: TGTGCCAGCAGCTTAGACGGACTAGCGCCAAGCTCCTACAATGAGCAGTTCTTC. Full variable domain (remainder filled in from reference TRBV13 and TRBJ2-1): AAGVIQSPRHLIKEKRETATLKCYPIPRHDTVYWYQQGPGQDPQFLISFYEKMQSDKGSIPDRFSAQQFSDYHSELNMSSLELGDSALYFCASSLDGLAPSSYNEQFFGPGTRLTVL.

V and J are TRBV25-1 and TRBJ2-1; D remains ambiguous. The germline V gene encodes CDR1 MGHDK and CDR2 SYGVNS. Trimming cost V 1 base and J 7 bases, with 17 bases left between them. CDR3 length equals 16 residues. The CDR3 DNA is TGTGCCAGCAGTGAATTGGGCTCACCCGCTATTAATGAGCAGTTCTTC. Translated: CASSELGSPAINEQFF.

The CDR3 region has the DNA TGCGCCAGCAGCCGCCTGGGACGGGCGAACACTGAAGCTTTCTTT. Translated, it gives CASSRLGRANTEAFF. V gene TRBV4-1 combines with J gene TRBJ1-1; a weak D match, TRBD1 (5 bases). Germline V gives CDR1 MGHRA, CDR2 YSYEKL. This CDR3 has 15 amino acids. Deletions cut 4 bases from V and 1 base from J, with 13 bases between.

V and J are TRBV3-1 and TRBJ2-3; TRBD1 matches 8 bases. The CDR3 is made up of 15 amino acids. After removal of 5 bases from V and 3 bases from J, the junction contained 7 bases not matched to a gene. The germline V gene has CDR1 LGHDT and CDR2 YNNKEL (reference sequence). The chain's CDR3 is CASSETGVLTDTQYF. Written as DNA, the CDR3 is TGTGCCAGCAGCGAGACAGGGGTGTTGACAGATACGCAGTATTTT.

This clonotype was seen a few times. This sequence joins TRBV24-1 and TRBJ2-7; tentatively, D is TRBD2 (6 bases). V dropped 3 bases and J dropped 3 bases, with 14 bases sitting between them. The CDR3 is 15 amino acids. Looked up from germline, CDR1 is KGHDR and CDR2 is SFDVKD. The chain's CDR3 is CATSDPRLVGYEQYF. The CDR3 DNA follows: TGTGCCACCAGTGATCCAAGACTAGTTGGCTACGAGCAGTACTTC.

The rearrangement joins TRBV6-9 to TRBJ2-6, with 9 positions matching TRBD1. Germline CDR1 reads MNHGY; CDR2 reads SVAAGI. The J segment lost 2 bases and the V segment lost 6 bases, leaving 8 bases of the junction unmatched. This CDR3 has 17 residues. CDR3 sequence (DNA): TGTGCCAGCAGGGGGGACAGGGTCACCCCTGGGGCCAACGTCCTGACTTTC. Its translation: CASRGDRVTPGANVLTF.